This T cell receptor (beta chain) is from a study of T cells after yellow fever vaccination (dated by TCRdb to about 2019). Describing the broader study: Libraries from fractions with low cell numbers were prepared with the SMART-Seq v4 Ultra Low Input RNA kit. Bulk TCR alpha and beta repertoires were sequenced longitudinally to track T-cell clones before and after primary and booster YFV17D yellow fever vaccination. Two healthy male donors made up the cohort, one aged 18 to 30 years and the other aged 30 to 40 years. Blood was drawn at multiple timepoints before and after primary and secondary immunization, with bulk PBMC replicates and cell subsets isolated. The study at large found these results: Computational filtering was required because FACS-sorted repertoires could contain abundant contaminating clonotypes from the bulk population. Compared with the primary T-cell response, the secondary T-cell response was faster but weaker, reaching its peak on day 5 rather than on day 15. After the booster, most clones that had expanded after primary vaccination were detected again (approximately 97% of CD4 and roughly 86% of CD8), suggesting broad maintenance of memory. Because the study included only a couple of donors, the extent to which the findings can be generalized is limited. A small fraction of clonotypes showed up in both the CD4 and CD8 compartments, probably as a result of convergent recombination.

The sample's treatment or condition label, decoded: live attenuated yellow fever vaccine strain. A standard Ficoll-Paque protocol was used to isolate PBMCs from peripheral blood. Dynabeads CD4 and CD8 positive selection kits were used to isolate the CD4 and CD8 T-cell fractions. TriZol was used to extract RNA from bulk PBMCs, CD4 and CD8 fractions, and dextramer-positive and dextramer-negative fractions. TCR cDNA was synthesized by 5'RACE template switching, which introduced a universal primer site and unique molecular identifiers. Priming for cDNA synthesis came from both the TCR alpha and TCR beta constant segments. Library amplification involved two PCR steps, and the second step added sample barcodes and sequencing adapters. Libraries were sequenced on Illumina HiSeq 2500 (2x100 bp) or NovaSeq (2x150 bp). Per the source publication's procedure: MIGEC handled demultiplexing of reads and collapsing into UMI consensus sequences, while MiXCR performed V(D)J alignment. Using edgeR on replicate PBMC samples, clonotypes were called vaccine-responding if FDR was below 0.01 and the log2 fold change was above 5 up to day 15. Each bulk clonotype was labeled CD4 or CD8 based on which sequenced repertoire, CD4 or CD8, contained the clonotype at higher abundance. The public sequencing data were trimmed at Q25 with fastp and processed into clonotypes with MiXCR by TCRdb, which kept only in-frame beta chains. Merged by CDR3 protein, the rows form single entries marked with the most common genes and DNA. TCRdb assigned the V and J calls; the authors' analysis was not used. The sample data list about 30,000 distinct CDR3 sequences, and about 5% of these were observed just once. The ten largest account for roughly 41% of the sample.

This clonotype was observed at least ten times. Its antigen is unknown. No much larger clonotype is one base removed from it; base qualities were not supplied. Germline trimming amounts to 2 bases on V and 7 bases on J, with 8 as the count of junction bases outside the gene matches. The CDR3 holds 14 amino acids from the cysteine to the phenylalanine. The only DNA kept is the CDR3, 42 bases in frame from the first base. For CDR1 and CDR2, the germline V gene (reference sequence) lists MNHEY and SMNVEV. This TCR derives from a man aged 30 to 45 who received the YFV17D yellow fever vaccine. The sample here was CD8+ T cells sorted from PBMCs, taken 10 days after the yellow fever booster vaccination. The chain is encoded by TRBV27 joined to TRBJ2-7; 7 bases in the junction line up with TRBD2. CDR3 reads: CASSLSGLVSEQYF. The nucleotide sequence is TGTGCCAGCAGTTTAAGCGGACTAGTGAGTGAGCAGTACTTC.